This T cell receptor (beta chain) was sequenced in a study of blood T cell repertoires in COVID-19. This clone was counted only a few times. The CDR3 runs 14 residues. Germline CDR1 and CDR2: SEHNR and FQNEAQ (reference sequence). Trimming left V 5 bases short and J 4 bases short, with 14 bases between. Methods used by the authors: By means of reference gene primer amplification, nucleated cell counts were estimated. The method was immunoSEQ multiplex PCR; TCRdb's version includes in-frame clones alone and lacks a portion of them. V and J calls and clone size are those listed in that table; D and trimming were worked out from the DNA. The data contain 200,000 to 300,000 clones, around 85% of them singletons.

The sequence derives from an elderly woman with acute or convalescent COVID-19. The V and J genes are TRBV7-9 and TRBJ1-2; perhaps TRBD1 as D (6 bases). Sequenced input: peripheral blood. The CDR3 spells CASSLSQGSYGYTF. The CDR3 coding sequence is TGTGCCAGCAGCCTTTCACAGGGCAGCTATGGCTACACCTTC.